This T cell receptor (beta chain) is from a study of T cells after yellow fever vaccination. Study summary: Fractions of low cell number were prepared using SMART-Seq v4 Ultra Low Input. Study conclusions and caveats: Only a minor proportion of clonotypes was detected across both CD4 and CD8 compartments. Subsequent to the booster, the majority of primary-vaccination clones reappeared (96% CD4, approximately 90% CD8).

The ends were cut back, 1 base at V and 3 bases at J, with 14 bases in the middle. Germline CDR1 SGHTA, CDR2 FQGNSA. The CDR3 has 16 residues. The study made its TCR cDNA through 5'RACE template switching. That step introduced a universal primer site along with UMIs. One entry per CDR3 protein results from TCRdb running MiXCR on the 5' RACE reads. The sample includes approximately 250,000 distinct CDR3 sequences, roughly 4% of them seen just once. This clonotype was counted many times. Its antigen remains unidentified. The genes are TRBV7-2 and TRBJ2-3; D is unclear. The specimen was PBMCs, collected 15 days after the yellow fever booster vaccination. This sequence originates from a man between 18 and 29 years old who received the YFV17D yellow fever vaccine. CDR3 amino acids: CASSLVRLVETDTQYF. The CDR3 DNA reads TGTGCCAGCAGCTTAGTTCGCTTGGTGGAAACAGATACGCAGTATTTT.